This is a list of T cell receptor beta chains from one sample in a study of somatic mutations in cytotoxic T cells in rheumatoid arthritis. Libraries were prepared by immunoSEQ multiplex PCR; TCRdb keeps only in-frame clonotypes and omits some of them. Here the sample spans 15,000 or so clones, almost 85% being singletons. Specimen: CD8+ T cells sorted from blood. Every receptor here comes from a woman aged 45-60 years with rheumatoid arthritis. Both conserved end residues are part of each CDR3. D genes are given only for firm matches.

length	V	D	J	CDR3
13	TRBV30	TRBD1	TRBJ1-5	CAWGTGGNQPQHF
14	TRBV7-9	NA	TRBJ1-1	CASSADSMNTEAFF
17	TRBV4-3	NA	TRBJ1-1	CASSQRSSGLQNTEAFF
16	TRBV19	NA	TRBJ1-5	CASSPRQIYSNQPQHF
13	TRBV5-4	TRBD1	TRBJ1-1	CASKIDRDTEAFF
14	TRBV19	NA	TRBJ2-7	CASSIYLETYEQYF
12	TRBV9	NA	TRBJ2-3	CASSRFTDTQYF
14	TRBV4-1	NA	TRBJ2-2	CASSQGLNTGELFF
14	TRBV9	NA	TRBJ2-1	CASSSRPEINEQFF
14	TRBV7-9	NA	TRBJ2-5	CASSIDSSQETQYF
15	TRBV6-5	NA	TRBJ1-1	CASSPDRASNTEAFF
15	TRBV5-5	NA	TRBJ1-1	CASSASLGANTEAFF
16	TRBV27	TRBD2	TRBJ2-1	CASSLSGTSGYNEQFF
14	TRBV7-6	NA	TRBJ2-1	CASSRRGAGNEQFF
14	TRBV7-6	TRBD1	TRBJ1-1	CASSGRGTGTEAFF
15	TRBV6-4	TRBD2	TRBJ2-1	CASSDSEAGGKEQFF
13	TRBV13	NA	TRBJ2-7	CASSLGARYEQYF
15	TRBV19	NA	TRBJ1-5	CASREGRSGNQPQHF
14	TRBV5-1	NA	TRBJ1-4	CASSSQGLNEKLFF
15	TRBV9	TRBD2	TRBJ2-7	CASSAQAGGSYEQYF
15	TRBV2	TRBD1	TRBJ1-4	CAKGQDGGSNEKLFF